The present entry profiles one T cell receptor beta chain with its context. This record belongs to a study of CD8 T cells in Susac syndrome. A quantity of about 0.5 to 1 ug RNA underwent reverse transcription using random hexamers. MiXCR, applied by TCRdb to the immunoSEQ multiplex PCR reads, yields one record per CDR3 protein. The sample shows around 140,000 distinct CDR3 sequences, approximately 94% of them seen only once. The germline CDR1 and CDR2 sequences are DFQATT and SNEGSKA (reference sequence). CDR3 length: 15 residues. V lost 3 bases and J lost 1, with 14 bases in between. The TCR originated in a human donor in good health. The specimen was CD4+ T cells from PBMCs. The rearrangement uses TRBV20-1 and TRBJ2-3, with a tentative D call TRBD2 (6 bases). The CDR3 loop reads CSASWGVAGTDTQYF. The CDR3 nucleotides are TGCAGTGCTAGTTGGGGGGTAGCTGGCACAGATACGCAGTATTTT.